This record looks at one T cell receptor (beta chain) sequence and its context. Other DNA sequences within the sample encode an identical CDR3. This record belongs to a study of cytomegalovirus exposure and HLA in healthy donors. Germline-derived CDR1 and CDR2 are MNHNS and SASEGT. The V and J ends lost 2 bases and 4 bases respectively, with 12 bases between them. The CDR3 covers 14 residues. The PCR used 60 Vbeta and 13 Jbeta primers. Profiling relied on immunoSEQ multiplex PCR, and the TCRdb table lists in-frame clones only, not all of them. Its table records 75,000 to 95,000 clones. Sequencing was carried out using PBMCs. The source is a woman between 55 and 75 years old in good health and CMV-seronegative. The J gene is TRBJ2-7, the V gene TRBV6-1; weak D call: TRBD1 (6 bases). The CDR3 region is CASSEMGQSYEQYF. CDR3 nucleotides: TGTGCCAGCAGTGAAATGGGACAAAGTTACGAGCAGTACTTC.